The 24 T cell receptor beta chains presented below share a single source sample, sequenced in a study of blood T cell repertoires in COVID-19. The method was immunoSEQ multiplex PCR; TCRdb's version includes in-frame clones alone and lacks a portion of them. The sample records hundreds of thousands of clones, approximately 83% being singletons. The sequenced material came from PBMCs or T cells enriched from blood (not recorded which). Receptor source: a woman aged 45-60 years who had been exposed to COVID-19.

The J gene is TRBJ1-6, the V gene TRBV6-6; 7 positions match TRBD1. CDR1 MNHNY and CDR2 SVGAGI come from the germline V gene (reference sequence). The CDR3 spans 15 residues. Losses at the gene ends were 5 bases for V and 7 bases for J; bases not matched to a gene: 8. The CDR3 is CASSPPGTENSPLHF. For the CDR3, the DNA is TGTGCCAGCAGTCCACCCGGGACAGAGAATTCACCCCTCCACTTT.

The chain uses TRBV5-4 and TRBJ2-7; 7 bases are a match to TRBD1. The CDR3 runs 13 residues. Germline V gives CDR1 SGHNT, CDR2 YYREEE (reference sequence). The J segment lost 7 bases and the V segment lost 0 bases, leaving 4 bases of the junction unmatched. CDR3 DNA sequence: TGTGCCAGCAGCTTGGGACAGGGTGGGGAGCAGTACTTC. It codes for CASSLGQGGEQYF.

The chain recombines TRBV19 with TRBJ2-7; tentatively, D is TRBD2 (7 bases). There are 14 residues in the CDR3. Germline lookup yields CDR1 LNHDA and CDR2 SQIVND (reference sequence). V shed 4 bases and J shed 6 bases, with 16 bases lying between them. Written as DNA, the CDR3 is TGTGCCAGTAGTAGCCGGGGGGCGAGCTCCGAGCAGTACTTC. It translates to CASSSRGASSEQYF.

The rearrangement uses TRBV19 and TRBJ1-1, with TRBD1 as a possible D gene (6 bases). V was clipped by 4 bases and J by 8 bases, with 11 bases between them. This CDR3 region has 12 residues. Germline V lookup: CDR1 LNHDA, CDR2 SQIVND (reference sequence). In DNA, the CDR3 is TGTGCCAGTAGTACCCGGACAGCAGAAGCTTTCTTT. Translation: CASSTRTAEAFF.

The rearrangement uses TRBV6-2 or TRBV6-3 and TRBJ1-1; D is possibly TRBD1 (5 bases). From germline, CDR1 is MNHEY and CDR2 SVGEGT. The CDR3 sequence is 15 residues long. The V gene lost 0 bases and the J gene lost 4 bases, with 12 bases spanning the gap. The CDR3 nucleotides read TGTGCCAGCAGTTACTCCTCAGGGACTTTCACTGAAGCTTTCTTT. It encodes CASSYSSGTFTEAFF.

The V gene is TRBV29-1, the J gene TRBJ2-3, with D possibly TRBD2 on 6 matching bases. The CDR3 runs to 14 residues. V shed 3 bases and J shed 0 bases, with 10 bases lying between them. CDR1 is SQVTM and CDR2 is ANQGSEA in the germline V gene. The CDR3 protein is CSVDGRTSTDTQYF. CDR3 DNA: TGCAGCGTTGATGGGAGGACTAGCACAGATACGCAGTATTTT.

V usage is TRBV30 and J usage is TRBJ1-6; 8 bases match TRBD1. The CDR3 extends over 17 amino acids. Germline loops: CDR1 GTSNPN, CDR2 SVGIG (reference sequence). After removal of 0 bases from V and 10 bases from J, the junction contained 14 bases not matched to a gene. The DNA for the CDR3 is TGTGCCTGGAGTGTACAAACCAGGACAGGGATACGATCACCCCTCCACTTT. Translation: CAWSVQTRTGIRSPLHF.

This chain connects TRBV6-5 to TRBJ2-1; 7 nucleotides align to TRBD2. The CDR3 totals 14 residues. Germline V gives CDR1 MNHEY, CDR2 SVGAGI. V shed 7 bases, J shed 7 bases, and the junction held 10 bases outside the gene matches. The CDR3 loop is CASNLAASGNEQFF. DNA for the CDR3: TGTGCCAGCAACCTAGCGGCCTCGGGGAATGAGCAGTTCTTC.

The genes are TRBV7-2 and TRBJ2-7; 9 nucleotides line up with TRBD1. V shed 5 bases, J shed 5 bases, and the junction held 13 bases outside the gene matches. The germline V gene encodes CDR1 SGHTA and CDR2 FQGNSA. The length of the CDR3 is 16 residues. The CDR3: CASSPPRGTGFNEQYF. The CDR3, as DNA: TGTGCCAGCAGCCCCCCCCGGGGGACAGGGTTTAACGAGCAGTACTTC.

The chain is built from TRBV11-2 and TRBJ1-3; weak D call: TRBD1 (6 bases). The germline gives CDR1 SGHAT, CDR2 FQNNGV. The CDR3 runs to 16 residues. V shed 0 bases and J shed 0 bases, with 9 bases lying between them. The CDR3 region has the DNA TGTGCCAGCAGCTTAGATCAGACAGGCTCTGGAAACACCATATATTTT. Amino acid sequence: CASSLDQTGSGNTIYF. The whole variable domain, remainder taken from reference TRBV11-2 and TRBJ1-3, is EAGVAQSPRYKIIEKRQSVAFWCNPISGHATLYWYQQILGQGPKLLIQFQNNGVVDDSQLPKDRFSAERLKGVDSTLKIQPAKLEDSAVYLCASSLDQTGSGNTIYFGEGSWLTVV.

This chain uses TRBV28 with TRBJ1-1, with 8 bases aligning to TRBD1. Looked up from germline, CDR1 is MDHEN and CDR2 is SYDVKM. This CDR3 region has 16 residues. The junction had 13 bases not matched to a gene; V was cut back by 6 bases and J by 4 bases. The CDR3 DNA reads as TGTGCCAGCAGCCACGACGACAGGGGCTACTCCACTGAAGCTTTCTTT. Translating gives CASSHDDRGYSTEAFF.

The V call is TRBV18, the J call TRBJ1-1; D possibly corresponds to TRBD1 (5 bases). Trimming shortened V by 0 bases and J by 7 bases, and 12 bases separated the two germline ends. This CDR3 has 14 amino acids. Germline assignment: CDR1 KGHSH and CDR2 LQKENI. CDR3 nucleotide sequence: TGTGCCAGCTCACCACCGACAGCTCGTCATGAAGCTTTCTTT. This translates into CASSPPTARHEAFF.

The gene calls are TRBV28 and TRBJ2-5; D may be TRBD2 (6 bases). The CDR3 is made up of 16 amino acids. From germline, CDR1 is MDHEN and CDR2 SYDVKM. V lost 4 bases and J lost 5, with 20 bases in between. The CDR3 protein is CASSSRDFSPGETQYF. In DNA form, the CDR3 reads TGTGCCAGCAGTTCCCGGGACTTTAGTCCCGGGGAGACCCAGTACTTC. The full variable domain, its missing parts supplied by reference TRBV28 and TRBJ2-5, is DVKVTQSSRYLVKRTGEKVFLECVQDMDHENMFWYRQDPGLGLRLIYFSYDVKMKEKGDIPEGYSVSREKKERFSLILESASTNQTSMYLCASSSRDFSPGETQYFGPGTRLLVL.

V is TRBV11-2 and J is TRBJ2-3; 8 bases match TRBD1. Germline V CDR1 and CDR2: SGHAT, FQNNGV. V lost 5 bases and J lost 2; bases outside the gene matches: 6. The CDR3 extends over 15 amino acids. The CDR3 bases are TGTGCCAGCAGCCTAGGGACAGGACACACAGATACGCAGTATTTT. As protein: CASSLGTGHTDTQYF. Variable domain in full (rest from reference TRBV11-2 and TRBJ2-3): EAGVAQSPRYKIIEKRQSVAFWCNPISGHATLYWYQQILGQGPKLLIQFQNNGVVDDSQLPKDRFSAERLKGVDSTLKIQPAKLEDSAVYLCASSLGTGHTDTQYFGPGTRLTVL.

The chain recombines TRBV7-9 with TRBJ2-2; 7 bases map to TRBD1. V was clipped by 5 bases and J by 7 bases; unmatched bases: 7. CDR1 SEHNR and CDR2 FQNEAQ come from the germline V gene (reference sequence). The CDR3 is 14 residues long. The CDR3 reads CASSQDRADGELFF. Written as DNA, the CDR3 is TGTGCCAGCAGCCAAGACAGGGCGGACGGGGAGCTGTTTTTT.

CDR3 in DNA: TGTGCCAGTAGTATAAGACCGAGGATGAACACTGAAGCTTTCTTT. Translating gives CASSIRPRMNTEAFF. The chain carries TRBV19 and TRBJ1-1, with D uncertain. Germline assignment: CDR1 LNHDA and CDR2 SQIVND (reference sequence). The CDR3 runs 15 residues. Trimming stripped 2 bases from V and 0 bases from J, with 10 bases between. Based on the CDR3 plus reference TRBV19 and TRBJ1-1, the full variable domain is DGGITQSPKYLFRKEGQNVTLSCEQNLNHDAMYWYRQDPGQGLRLIYYSQIVNDFQKGDIAEGYSVSREKKESFPLTVTSAQKNPTAFYLCASSIRPRMNTEAFFGQGTRLTVV.

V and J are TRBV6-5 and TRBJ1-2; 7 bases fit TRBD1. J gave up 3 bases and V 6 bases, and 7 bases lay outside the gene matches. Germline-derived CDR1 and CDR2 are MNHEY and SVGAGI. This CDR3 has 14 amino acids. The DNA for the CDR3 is TGTGCCAGCAGCCTCCAGGGGGGCGACTATGGCTACACCTTC. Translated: CASSLQGGDYGYTF.

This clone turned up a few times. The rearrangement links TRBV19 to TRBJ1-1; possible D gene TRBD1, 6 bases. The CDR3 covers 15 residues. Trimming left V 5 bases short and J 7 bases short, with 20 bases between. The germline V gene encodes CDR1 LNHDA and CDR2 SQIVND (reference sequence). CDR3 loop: CASSPRDNQISEAFF. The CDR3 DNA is TGTGCCAGTAGTCCTAGGGACAACCAGATCAGTGAAGCTTTCTTT. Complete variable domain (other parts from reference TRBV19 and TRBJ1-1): DGGITQSPKYLFRKEGQNVTLSCEQNLNHDAMYWYRQDPGQGLRLIYYSQIVNDFQKGDIAEGYSVSREKKESFPLTVTSAQKNPTAFYLCASSPRDNQISEAFFGQGTRLTVV.

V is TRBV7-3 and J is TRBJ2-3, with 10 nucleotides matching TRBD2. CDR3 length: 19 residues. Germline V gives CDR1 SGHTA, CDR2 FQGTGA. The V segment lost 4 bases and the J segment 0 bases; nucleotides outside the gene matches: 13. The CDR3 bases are TGTGCCAGCAGCTCGCCACCCCCGGGACTAGCGACTAGCACAGATACGCAGTATTTT. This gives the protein CASSSPPPGLATSTDTQYF.

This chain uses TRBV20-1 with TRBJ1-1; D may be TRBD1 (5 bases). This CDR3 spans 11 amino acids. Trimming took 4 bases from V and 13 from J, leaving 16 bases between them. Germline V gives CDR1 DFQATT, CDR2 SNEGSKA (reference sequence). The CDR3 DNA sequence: TGCAGTGCTAATTGGCAGGGCCTGGGTTTCTTT. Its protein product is CSANWQGLGFF.

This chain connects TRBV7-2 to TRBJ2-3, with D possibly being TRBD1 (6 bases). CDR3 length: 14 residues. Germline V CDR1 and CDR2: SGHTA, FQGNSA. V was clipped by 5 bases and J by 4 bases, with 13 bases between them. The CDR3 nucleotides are TGTGCCAGCAGCAACAGGGTCAGGGCAGATACGCAGTATTTT. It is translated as CASSNRVRADTQYF.

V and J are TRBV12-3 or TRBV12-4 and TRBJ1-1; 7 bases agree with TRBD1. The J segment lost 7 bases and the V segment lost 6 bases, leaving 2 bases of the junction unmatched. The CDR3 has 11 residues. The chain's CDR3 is CASSRTGEAFF. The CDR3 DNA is TGTGCCAGCAGCCGGACAGGTGAAGCTTTCTTT.

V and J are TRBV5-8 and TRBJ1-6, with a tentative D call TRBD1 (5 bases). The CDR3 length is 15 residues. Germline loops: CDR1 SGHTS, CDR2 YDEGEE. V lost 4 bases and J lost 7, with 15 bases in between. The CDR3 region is CASSALETANSPLHF. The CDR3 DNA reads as TGTGCCAGCAGCGCCCTGGAGACAGCAAATTCACCCCTCCACTTT.

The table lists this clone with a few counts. In DNA, the CDR3 is TGTGCCAGCAGTCGAGGACAGACCTACGAGCAGTACTTC. Translation: CASSRGQTYEQYF. The chain links TRBV7-9 to TRBJ2-7, with D possibly TRBD1 on 6 matching bases. Germline CDR1 SEHNR, CDR2 FQNEAQ (reference sequence). The length of the CDR3 is 13 residues. Trimming shortened V by 6 bases and J by 2 bases, and 11 bases separated the two germline ends.